This is a list of T cell receptor beta chains from one sample in a study of T cells expressing NK-cell markers. After re-calling the 5' RACE reads, TCRdb lists one entry per CDR3 protein, DNA absent. In all, the sample yields about 460,000 distinct CDR3 sequences. The sample taken for sequencing was blood T cells: a sorted CD56 or NKG2C T cell subset, CD4+ or CD8+ T cells, or bulk PBMC T cells (not recorded which). Receptor source: a woman between 50 and 59 years old in good health. Both conserved end residues are part of each CDR3.

j_call | cdr3_length | v_call | cdr3_aa
TRBJ2-7 | 13 | TRBV5-6 | CASSRQGSSEQYF
TRBJ1-5 | 13 | TRBV5-1 | CASSLGPDQPQHF
TRBJ1-5 | 13 | TRBV6-6 | CATQNSVNQPQHF
TRBJ2-3 | 17 | TRBV24-1 | CATSDLRGQGPPDTQYF
TRBJ2-2 | 14 | TRBV12-3/TRBV12-4 | CASVVRDNTGELFF
TRBJ2-1 | 14 | TRBV12-3/TRBV12-4 | CASSFRAGAGEQFF
TRBJ2-1 | 16 | TRBV5-1 | CASSLGDLGVGNEQFF
TRBJ2-1 | 16 | TRBV5-5 | CASSFTRAGSYNEQFF
TRBJ1-1 | 12 | TRBV19 | CASRGAKLEAFF
TRBJ2-3 | 17 | TRBV28 | CASSSRRGGASTDTQYF
TRBJ1-1 | 11 | TRBV19 | CATMGRGKAFF
TRBJ2-3 | 15 | TRBV20-1 | CSARGGTTVADTQYF
TRBJ1-5 | 13 | TRBV7-2 | CASSRDHYQPQHF
TRBJ2-1 | 13 | TRBV5-1 | CASAGTGHDEQFF
TRBJ2-3 | 15 | TRBV12-5 | CASGLVVGRADTQYF
TRBJ2-1 | 16 | TRBV7-2 | CASSLELAAHLNEQFF
TRBJ1-2 | 14 | TRBV20-1 | CSASREGAVGGYTF
TRBJ2-2 | 17 | TRBV19 | CASSIDGGLSNTGELFF
TRBJ2-2 | 15 | TRBV12-3/TRBV12-4 | CASSGQGARTGELFF
TRBJ1-4 | 13 | TRBV7-8 | CASSLSQNEKLFF
TRBJ2-2 | 16 | TRBV6-5 | CASSFGGTTHTGELFF
TRBJ2-5 | 13 | TRBV15 | CATSIGRERTQYF
TRBJ2-1 | 17 | TRBV10-3 | CAISEYAGTSIYNEQFF
TRBJ1-1 | 13 | TRBV6-6 | CASSRDVRAQAFF
TRBJ2-4 | 15 | TRBV2 | CASSDDSFHKNIQYF
TRBJ2-7 | 14 | TRBV9 | CASSVGGSAYEQYF
TRBJ2-3 | 13 | TRBV7-9 | CASSFREGDTQYF
TRBJ2-7 | 13 | TRBV18 | CASSPDIFYEQYF
TRBJ2-2 | 16 | TRBV7-2 | CASSLRVAGSTGELFF
TRBJ2-5 | 14 | TRBV15 | CATRAAGVQETQYF
TRBJ2-3 | 15 | TRBV4-1 | CASSQEIGTSKTQYF
TRBJ1-1 | 12 | TRBV10-3 | CAISGQPSEAFF